Below are 27 T cell receptor beta chains sequenced from a single sample in a study of cytomegalovirus exposure and HLA in healthy donors. The method was immunoSEQ multiplex PCR; TCRdb's version includes in-frame clones alone and lacks a portion of them. The repertoire holds under 250,000 clones, with around 78% as singletons. Sequencing was performed on PBMCs. The receptor set was obtained from a woman aged 18-29 years in good health and CMV-seronegative.

This clone was observed a handful of times. This chain uses TRBV19 with TRBJ1-5; D is unresolved. V lost 3 bases to trimming and J lost 7 bases, with 7 bases between them. The CDR3 consists of 12 residues. The germline V gene has CDR1 LNHDA and CDR2 SQIVND (reference sequence). In DNA form, the CDR3 reads TGTGCCAGTAGTATTCTGGGACAGCCCCAGCATTTT. Amino acids: CASSILGQPQHF.

V and J are TRBV7-3 and TRBJ2-3; D remains unclear. This CDR3 is 12 amino acids long. The germline V gene encodes CDR1 SGHTA and CDR2 FQGTGA. The germline V and J ends were trimmed by 6 bases and 2 bases, with 6 bases remaining between them. The CDR3 nucleotides are TGTGCCAGCAGTTCTTCCACAGATACGCAGTATTTT. It codes for CASSSSTDTQYF.

CDR3: CASTPGGETQYF. The CDR3 DNA reads as TGTGCCAGCACCCCTGGCGGGGAGACCCAGTACTTC. The chain links TRBV28 to TRBJ2-5; D perhaps matches TRBD2 (5 bases). CDR1 is MDHEN, CDR2 SYDVKM, per germline. The CDR3 is 12 residues long. V was shortened by 7 bases and J by 5 bases, with 11 bases between the two germline ends.

V usage is TRBV30 and J usage is TRBJ1-1; maybe TRBD1 (5 bases). The CDR3 covers 15 residues. With 4 bases removed from V and 5 bases from J, the gap between germline ends came to 20 bases. The germline gives CDR1 GTSNPN, CDR2 SVGIG (reference sequence). CDR3 sequence: CAWIRHPGERTEAFF. In DNA form, the CDR3 reads TGTGCCTGGATCCGTCATCCGGGGGAAAGGACTGAAGCTTTCTTT.

The V gene is TRBV21-1, the J gene TRBJ2-1. TRBV21-1 counts as a pseudogene. The CDR3 runs to 10 residues. The CDR3 bases are TGTGCCAGCAGCAACAATGAGCAGTTCTTC. Protein product: CASSNNEQFF.

A note on this clone: A junction boundary mismatches the germline segment, possibly from a read error. This chain uses TRBV5-5 with TRBJ1-3; a weak D match, TRBD1 (5 bases). CDR3 length: 13 amino acids. Germline loops: CDR1 SGHKS, CDR2 YYEKEE (reference sequence). CDR3 region: CASSLPQGTTIYF. The CDR3, as DNA: TGTGCCAGCAGCTTGCCCCAGGGAACCACCATATATTTT.

The chain carries TRBV7-7 and TRBJ2-3, with TRBD2 matching over 11 bases. V trimming: 5 bases; J trimming: 2 bases; junction bases outside the gene matches: 3. Germline V gives CDR1 SSHAT, CDR2 FNYEAQ (reference sequence). CDR3 length: 15 residues. CDR3 DNA: TGTGCCAGCAGCAAACTAGCGGGAGTCACAGATACGCAGTATTTT. Translation: CASSKLAGVTDTQYF.

The sample holds one count of this clone. With a much larger clone just one base away, this may be a read error. Additional DNA sequences in this sample encode the identical CDR3. V usage is TRBV2 and J usage is TRBJ2-1; 9 positions agree with TRBD1. The CDR3 has 12 amino acids. Germline CDR1 and CDR2: SNHLY and FYNNEI. The CDR3 bases are TGTGCCAGAGGGGACAGGGAGAAGGAGCAATTCTTC. It is translated as CARGDREKEQFF.

The CDR3 sequence is CASSLAPAGGQETQYF. The DNA of the CDR3 is TGCGCCAGCAGCTTGGCCCCGGCGGGAGGGCAAGAGACCCAGTACTTC. V is TRBV5-1 and J is TRBJ2-5; the match to TRBD2 covers 9 bases. Looked up from germline, CDR1 is SGHRS and CDR2 is YFSETQ. The CDR3 spans 16 residues. Losses at the gene ends were 0 bases for V and 2 bases for J; bases not matched to a gene: 5.

The chain employs TRBV30 and TRBJ2-3, with a possible D match to TRBD1 (5 bases). The CDR3 is 14 residues long. The ends were cut back, 2 bases at V and 4 bases at J, with 13 bases in the middle. Looked up from germline, CDR1 is GTSNPN and CDR2 is SVGIG (reference sequence). For the CDR3, the DNA is TGTGCCTGGAGTCTCCGGACACCCCCAGATACGCAGTATTTT. Amino acids: CAWSLRTPPDTQYF.

This clone was recorded only once. The genes are TRBV30 and TRBJ1-2, with 11 bases aligning to TRBD1. Germline CDR1 and CDR2: GTSNPN and SVGIG (reference sequence). The CDR3 runs 14 residues. The V segment lost 4 bases and the J segment 7 bases; nucleotides outside the gene matches: 8. The CDR3 loop is CAWNRGQGVSGYTF. In DNA form, the CDR3 reads TGTGCCTGGAATAGGGGACAGGGGGTCTCTGGCTACACCTTC.

The chain joins TRBV30 to TRBJ1-1, with 7 bases that match TRBD1. The CDR3 has 14 residues. Germline trimming cut 2 bases from V and 1 base from J; bases unmatched to any gene: 4. CDR1 is GTSNPN and CDR2 is SVGIG in the germline V gene (reference sequence). The CDR3 protein is CAWSFHRGNTEAFF. CDR3 DNA: TGTGCCTGGAGTTTCCACAGGGGGAACACTGAAGCTTTCTTT.

This chain uses TRBV5-4 with TRBJ1-3; D might be TRBD1 (5 bases). The CDR3 has 14 residues. Between the trimmed V and J ends, which lost 4 bases and 0 bases, there was a span of 8 bases. Germline CDR1 SGHNT, CDR2 YYREEE (reference sequence). CDR3 residues: CASSPQVSGNTIYF. CDR3 DNA: TGTGCCAGCAGCCCACAGGTCTCTGGAAACACCATATATTTT.

This chain connects TRBV5-1 to TRBJ1-2; D perhaps matches TRBD1 (5 bases). This CDR3 comprises 13 residues. CDR1 is SGHRS and CDR2 is YFSETQ in the germline V gene. Trimming stripped 3 bases from V and 8 bases from J, with 14 bases between. For the CDR3, the DNA is TGCGCCAGCAGCTACGGGACCCACCTGGGCTACACCTTC. It is translated as CASSYGTHLGYTF.

The table lists this clone with a few counts. The rearrangement links TRBV6-4 to TRBJ2-3; 13 positions match TRBD2. The junction had 0 bases not matched to a gene; V was cut back by 0 bases and J by 6 bases. CDR3 length: 15 amino acids. Germline values: CDR1 MRHNA, CDR2 SNTAGT. CDR3 DNA: TGTGCCAGCAGTGACTCGACTAGCGGGGGGGATACGCAGTATTTT. It translates to CASSDSTSGGDTQYF.

J is TRBJ1-5 and V is TRBV27, with D possibly TRBD1 on 6 matching bases. The V gene lost 4 bases and the J gene lost 8 bases, with 15 bases spanning the gap. The germline V gene has CDR1 MNHEY and CDR2 SMNVEV (reference sequence). CDR3 length equals 14 residues. CDR3 nucleotide sequence: TGTGCCAGCAGTTCCCGATGGGGGGCTGAGCCCCAGCATTTT. It encodes CASSSRWGAEPQHF.

V gene TRBV19 combines with J gene TRBJ1-2; 11 bases are shared with TRBD1. Germline CDR1 is LNHDA and CDR2 is SQIVND (reference sequence). The CDR3 runs 15 residues. Losses at the gene ends were 4 bases for V and 5 bases for J; bases not matched to a gene: 6. CDR3 sequence reads: CASSTRGTGGYGYTF. In nucleotides, the CDR3 is TGTGCCAGTAGTACCCGCGGGACAGGGGGTTATGGCTACACCTTC.

J is TRBJ2-7 and V is TRBV25-1, with 7 bases that match TRBD1. Germline V CDR1 and CDR2: MGHDK, SYGVNS. J lost 2 bases, V lost 4 bases, and 5 bases had no gene match. CDR3 length equals 14 residues. CDR3 sequence (DNA): TGTGCCAGCAGTGCACAGACAGGGCCCTACGAGCAGTACTTC. Encoded protein: CASSAQTGPYEQYF.

This chain joins TRBV7-3 and TRBJ2-5; 7 bases are shared with TRBD2. This CDR3 region has 15 residues. Germline loops: CDR1 SGHTA, CDR2 FQGTGA. The J segment lost 2 bases and the V segment lost 2 bases, leaving 5 bases of the junction unmatched. CDR3 amino acids: CASSLGAGTQETQYF. CDR3 in DNA: TGTGCCAGCAGCTTAGGAGCGGGGACGCAAGAGACCCAGTACTTC.

The chain employs TRBV23-1 and TRBJ1-5, with a possible D match to TRBD1 (5 bases). TRBV23-1 is an open reading frame whose function is uncertain. The CDR3 totals 14 residues. V lost 6 bases and J lost 9, with 18 bases in between. The CDR3: CASSPGGGASPQHF. The CDR3 DNA reads as TGCGCCAGCAGCCCGGGCGGGGGTGCATCGCCCCAGCATTTT.

This chain joins TRBV18 and TRBJ1-2, with 8 bases fitting TRBD1. Trimming cost V 3 bases and J 4 bases; bases outside gene matches: 10. Germline lookup yields CDR1 KGHSH and CDR2 LQKENI. This CDR3 spans 16 amino acids. The CDR3 DNA reads as TGTGCCAGCTCACCCGTCCCCGGAACAGGGGGCTATGGCTACACCTTC. This translates into CASSPVPGTGGYGYTF. Full variable domain (missing parts from reference TRBV18 and TRBJ1-2): NAGVMQNPRHLVRRRGQEARLRCSPMKGHSHVYWYRQLPEEGLKFMVYLQKENIIDESGMPKERFSAEFPKEGPSILRIQQVVRGDSAAYFCASSPVPGTGGYGYTFGSGTRLTVV.

CDR3 DNA sequence: TGTGCCAGCAGCCCCAGGGTTCGGGACACTGAAGCTTTCTTT. Translating gives CASSPRVRDTEAFF. This rearrangement joins TRBV9 to TRBJ1-1; D is perhaps TRBD1 (5 bases). CDR1 SGDLS and CDR2 YYNGEE come from the germline V gene. The CDR3 runs to 14 residues. V shed 4 bases and J shed 3 bases, with 13 bases lying between them.

The genes are TRBV30 and TRBJ1-2; no clear D gene. The V gene's germline CDR1 is GTSNPN and CDR2 SVGIG (reference sequence). The CDR3 contains 13 residues. V was cut by 4 bases and J by 0 bases, with 9 bases left in between. This CDR3 reads CAWNAPANYGYTF. Here the CDR3 DNA reads TGTGCCTGGAATGCCCCCGCTAACTATGGCTACACCTTC.

The rearrangement links TRBV30 to TRBJ1-5, with TRBD1 matching 9 bases. Germline loops: CDR1 GTSNPN, CDR2 SVGIG (reference sequence). This CDR3 has 13 residues. V dropped 5 bases and J dropped 7; count of bases not matched to a gene: 6. The CDR3 reads CAWAYRGLQPQHF. In DNA, the CDR3 is TGTGCCTGGGCCTACAGGGGGCTACAGCCCCAGCATTTT.

This chain uses TRBV5-1 with TRBJ2-2; 10 bases fit TRBD2. J was trimmed by 6 bases and V by 6 bases; bases with no gene match: 8. The germline CDR1 and CDR2 sequences are SGHRS and YFSETQ. The CDR3 extends over 15 amino acids. Here the CDR3 reads CASTPPGLAAGELFF. CDR3 coding DNA: TGCGCCAGCACACCCCCAGGACTAGCGGCCGGGGAGCTGTTTTTT.

The V gene is TRBV6-6, the J gene TRBJ1-2, with 7 bases fitting TRBD1. Trimming removed 0 bases from V and 10 bases from J; junction bases left unmatched: 8. The CDR3 is 14 amino acids. Germline V gene sequence: CDR1 MNHNY, CDR2 SVGAGI (reference sequence). The CDR3 bases are TGTGCCAGCAGTTACTCGGGTGACAGGGAACCCTACACCTTC. This gives the protein CASSYSGDREPYTF.

The rearrangement joins TRBV25-1 to TRBJ1-1; no definite D call. The germline V and J ends were trimmed by 4 bases and 7 bases, with 13 bases remaining between them. Germline V CDR1 and CDR2: MGHDK, SYGVNS. The CDR3 consists of 13 residues. The CDR3 coding sequence is TGTGCCAGCAGTGCCCCGAGGACCGGTGAAGCTTTCTTT. Its translation is CASSAPRTGEAFF.